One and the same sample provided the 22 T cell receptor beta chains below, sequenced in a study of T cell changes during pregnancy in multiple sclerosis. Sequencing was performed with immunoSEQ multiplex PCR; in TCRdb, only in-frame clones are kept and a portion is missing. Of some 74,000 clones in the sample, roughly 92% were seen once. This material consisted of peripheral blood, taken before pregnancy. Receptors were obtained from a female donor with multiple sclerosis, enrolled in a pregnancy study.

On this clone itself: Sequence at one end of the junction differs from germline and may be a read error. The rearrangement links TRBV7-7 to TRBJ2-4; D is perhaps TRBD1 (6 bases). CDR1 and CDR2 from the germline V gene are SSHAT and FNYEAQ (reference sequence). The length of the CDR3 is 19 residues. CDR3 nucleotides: TGTGCTAGCAGCTTAAGAGAGGTGCAGGGGACCTCAGCCAAAAACATTCAGTACTTC. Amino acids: CASSLREVQGTSAKNIQYF.

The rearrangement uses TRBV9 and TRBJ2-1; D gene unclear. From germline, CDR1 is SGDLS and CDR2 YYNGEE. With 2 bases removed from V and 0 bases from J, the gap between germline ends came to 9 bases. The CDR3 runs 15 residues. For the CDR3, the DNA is TGTGCCAGCAGCGTTGCCCAGGACTCCTACAATGAGCAGTTCTTC. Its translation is CASSVAQDSYNEQFF.

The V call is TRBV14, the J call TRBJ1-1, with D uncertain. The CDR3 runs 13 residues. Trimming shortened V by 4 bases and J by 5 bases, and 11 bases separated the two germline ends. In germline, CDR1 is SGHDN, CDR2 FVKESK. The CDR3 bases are TGTGCCAGCAGCCGGGTACGAGGAACTGAAGCTTTCTTT. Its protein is CASSRVRGTEAFF.

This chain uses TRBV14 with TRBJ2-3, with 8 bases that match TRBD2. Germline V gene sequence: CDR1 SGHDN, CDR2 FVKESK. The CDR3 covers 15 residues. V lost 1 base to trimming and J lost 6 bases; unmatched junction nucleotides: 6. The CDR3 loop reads CASSQVEAGADTQYF. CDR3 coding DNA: TGTGCCAGCAGCCAAGTCGAAGCGGGAGCTGATACGCAGTATTTT. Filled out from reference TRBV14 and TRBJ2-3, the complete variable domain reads EAGVTQFPSHSVIEKGQTVTLRCDPISGHDNLYWYRRVMGKEIKFLLHFVKESKQDESGMPNNRFLAERTGGTYSTLKVQPAELEDSGVYFCASSQVEAGADTQYFGPGTRLTVL.

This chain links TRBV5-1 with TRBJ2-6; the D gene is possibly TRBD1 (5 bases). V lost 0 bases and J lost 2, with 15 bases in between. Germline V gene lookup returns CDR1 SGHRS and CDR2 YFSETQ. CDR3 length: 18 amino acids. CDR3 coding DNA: TGCGCCAGCAGCTTGGGGCGTCAGGGAAGGACTGGGGCCAACGTCCTGACTTTC. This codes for CASSLGRQGRTGANVLTF.

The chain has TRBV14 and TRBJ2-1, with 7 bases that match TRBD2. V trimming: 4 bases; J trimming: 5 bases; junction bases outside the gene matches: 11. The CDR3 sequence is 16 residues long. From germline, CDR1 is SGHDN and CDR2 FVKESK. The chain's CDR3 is CASSLPGGRKNNEQFF. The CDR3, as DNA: TGTGCCAGCAGCCTGCCGGGCGGGAGAAAGAACAATGAGCAGTTCTTC.

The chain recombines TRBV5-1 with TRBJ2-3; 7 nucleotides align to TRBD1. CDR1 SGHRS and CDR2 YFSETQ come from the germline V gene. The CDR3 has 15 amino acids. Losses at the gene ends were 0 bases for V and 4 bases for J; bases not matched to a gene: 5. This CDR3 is CASSLGQGDADTQYF. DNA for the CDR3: TGCGCCAGCAGCTTGGGACAGGGTGATGCAGATACGCAGTATTTT.

The DNA of the CDR3 is TGTGCCAGCAGCACAAGGCAGGGGGTGCTGCTGGCTTTCTTT. Protein: CASSTRQGVLLAFF. This chain connects TRBV5-8 to TRBJ1-1, with 7 bases that match TRBD1. V trimming: 4 bases; J trimming: 11 bases; junction bases outside the gene matches: 14. Germline-derived CDR1 and CDR2 are SGHTS and YDEGEE. This CDR3 is built from 14 residues.

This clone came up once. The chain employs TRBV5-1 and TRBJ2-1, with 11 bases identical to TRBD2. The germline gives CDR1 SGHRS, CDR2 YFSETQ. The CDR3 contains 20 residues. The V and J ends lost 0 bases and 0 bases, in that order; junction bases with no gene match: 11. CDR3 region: CASSLEGLAGGLSSYNEQFF. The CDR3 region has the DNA TGCGCCAGCAGCTTGGAAGGTCTAGCGGGAGGACTAAGCTCCTACAATGAGCAGTTCTTC.

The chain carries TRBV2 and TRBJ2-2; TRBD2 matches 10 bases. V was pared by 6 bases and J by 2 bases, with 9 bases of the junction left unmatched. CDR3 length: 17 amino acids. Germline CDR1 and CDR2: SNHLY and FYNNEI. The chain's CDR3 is CASRLAGSNTNTGELFF. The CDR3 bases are TGTGCCAGCAGACTAGCGGGATCGAATACTAACACCGGGGAGCTGTTTTTT.

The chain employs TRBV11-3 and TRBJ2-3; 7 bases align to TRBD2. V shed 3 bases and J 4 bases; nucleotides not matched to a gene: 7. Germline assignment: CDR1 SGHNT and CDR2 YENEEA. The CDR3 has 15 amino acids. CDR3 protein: CASSLEGGPADTQYF. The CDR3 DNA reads TGTGCCAGCAGCTTGGAGGGAGGGCCGGCAGATACGCAGTATTTT.

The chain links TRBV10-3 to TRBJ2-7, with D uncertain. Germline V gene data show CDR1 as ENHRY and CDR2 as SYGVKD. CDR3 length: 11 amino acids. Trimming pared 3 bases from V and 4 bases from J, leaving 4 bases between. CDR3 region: CAISDTYEQYF. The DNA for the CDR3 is TGTGCCATCAGTGACACTTACGAGCAGTACTTC.

CDR3 sequence: CATSRDRGLDTQYF. CDR3 in DNA: TGTGCCACCAGCAGAGACAGGGGGCTCGATACGCAGTATTTT. The rearrangement joins TRBV15 to TRBJ2-3, with TRBD1 identical over 8 bases. Germline-derived CDR1 and CDR2 are LNHNV and YYDKDF (reference sequence). V shed 0 bases, J shed 6 bases, and the junction held 2 bases outside the gene matches. The CDR3 contains 14 residues.

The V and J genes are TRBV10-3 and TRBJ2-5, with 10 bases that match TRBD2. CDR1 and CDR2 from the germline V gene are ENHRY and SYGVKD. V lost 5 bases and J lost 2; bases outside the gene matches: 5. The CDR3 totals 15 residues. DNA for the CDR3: TGTGCCATCAGTAAATTAGCGGGAGGACAAGAGACCCAGTACTTC. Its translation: CAISKLAGGQETQYF.

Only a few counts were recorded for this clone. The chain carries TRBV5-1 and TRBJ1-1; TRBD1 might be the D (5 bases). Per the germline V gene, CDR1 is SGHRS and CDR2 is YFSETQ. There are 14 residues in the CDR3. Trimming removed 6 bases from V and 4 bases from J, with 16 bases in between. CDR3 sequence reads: CASTLWGGSTEAFF. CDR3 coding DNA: TGCGCCAGCACCCTTTGGGGGGGGAGCACTGAAGCTTTCTTT. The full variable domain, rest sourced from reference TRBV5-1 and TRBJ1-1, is KAGVTQTPRYLIKTRGQQVTLSCSPISGHRSVSWYQQTPGQGLQFLFEYFSETQRNKGNFPGRFSGRQFSNSRSEMNVSTLELGDSALYLCASTLWGGSTEAFFGQGTRLTVV.

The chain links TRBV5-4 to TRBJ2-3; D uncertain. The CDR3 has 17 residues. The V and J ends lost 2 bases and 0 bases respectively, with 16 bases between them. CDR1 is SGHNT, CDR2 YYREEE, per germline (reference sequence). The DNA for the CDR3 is TGTGCCAGCAGCTTTGCGGCCGAGCAGCCTAGCACAGATACGCAGTATTTT. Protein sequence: CASSFAAEQPSTDTQYF.

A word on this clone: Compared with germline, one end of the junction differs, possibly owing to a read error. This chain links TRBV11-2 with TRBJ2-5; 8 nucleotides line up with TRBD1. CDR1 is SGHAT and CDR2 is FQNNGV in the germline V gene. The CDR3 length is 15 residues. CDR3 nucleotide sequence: TGTGCCAGTAGCTTAATGACAGGGGATGAAGAGACCCAGTACTTC. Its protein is CASSLMTGDEETQYF.

The CDR3 loop is CASSSTGSHEETQYF. Here the CDR3 DNA reads TGTGCCAGCAGCTCTACGGGTTCGCATGAGGAGACCCAGTACTTC. The chain combines TRBV5-8 with TRBJ2-5; D remains unclear. V gave up 3 bases and J gave up 5 bases, with 17 bases separating them. Germline-derived CDR1 and CDR2 are SGHTS and YDEGEE. The CDR3 length is 15 residues.

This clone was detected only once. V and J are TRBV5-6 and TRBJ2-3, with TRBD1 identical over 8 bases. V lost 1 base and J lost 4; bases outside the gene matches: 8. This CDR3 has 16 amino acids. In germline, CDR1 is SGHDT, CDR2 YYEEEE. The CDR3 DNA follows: TGTGCCAGCAGCTTGCAGGGGGCGCTTCTGGCAGATACGCAGTATTTT. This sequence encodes CASSLQGALLADTQYF. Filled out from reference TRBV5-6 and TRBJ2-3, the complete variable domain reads DAGVTQSPTHLIKTRGQQVTLRCSPKSGHDTVSWYQQALGQGPQFIFQYYEEEERQRGNFPDRFSGHQFPNYSSELNVNALLLGDSALYLCASSLQGALLADTQYFGPGTRLTVL.

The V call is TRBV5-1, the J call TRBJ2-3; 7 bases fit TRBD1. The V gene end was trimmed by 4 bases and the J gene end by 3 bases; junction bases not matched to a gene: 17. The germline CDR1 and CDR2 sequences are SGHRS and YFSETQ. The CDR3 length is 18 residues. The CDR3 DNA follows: TGCGCCAGCAGCACCCGGGACAGCCCCCTAAAGTTGACAGATACGCAGTATTTT. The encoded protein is CASSTRDSPLKLTDTQYF.

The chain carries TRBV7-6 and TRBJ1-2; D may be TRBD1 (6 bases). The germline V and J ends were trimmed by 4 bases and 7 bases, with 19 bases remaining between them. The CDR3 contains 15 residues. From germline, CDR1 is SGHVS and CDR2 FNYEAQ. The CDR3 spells CASSSDVGGGGGYTF. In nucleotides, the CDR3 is TGTGCCAGCAGCTCAGATGTAGGGGGGGGCGGTGGCTACACCTTC.

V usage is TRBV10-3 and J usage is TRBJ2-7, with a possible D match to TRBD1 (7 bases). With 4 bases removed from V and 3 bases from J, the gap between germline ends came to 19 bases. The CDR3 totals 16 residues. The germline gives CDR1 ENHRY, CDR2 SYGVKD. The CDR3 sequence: CAISVRGRGDFYEQYF. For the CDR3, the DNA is TGTGCCATCAGTGTAAGGGGGCGGGGAGATTTCTACGAGCAGTACTTC.